This TCR beta chain derives from a study of persistence of HIV-infected CD4 T cells. Notes on this clone: Its antigen is unknown.

The CDR3 has 16 residues. J lost 7 bases, V lost 0 bases, and 9 bases had no gene match. CDR1 and CDR2 from the germline V gene are SGHRS and YFSETQ. Cells were stimulated with overlapping HIV-1 Gag 15-mer peptides. Sorting selected CD4+ T cells upregulating both CD40 ligand and CD69. The immunoSEQ assay was version 4, run in survey mode. Clones were read by immunoSEQ multiplex PCR, and TCRdb kept only the in-frame ones, dropping some. This table holds about 30,000 clones, less than 75% found once. Study outcomes and limitations: Antigen-responding cells were enriched for degenerate expanded CDR3beta sequences.

This clonotype was sampled from an adult man with HIV who was CMV-seropositive. The chain employs TRBV5-1 and TRBJ2-5; 10 positions agree with TRBD1. The specimen comprised CD4+ T cells sorted from PBMCs after approximately 19-hour stimulation, sampled from a patient who received antiretroviral therapy. This CDR3 is CASSLVGRQGAGTQYF. Here the CDR3 DNA reads TGCGCCAGCAGCTTGGTAGGCAGACAGGGGGCCGGGACCCAGTACTTC.